These 8 T cell receptor beta chains came from one sample sequenced in a study of metastatic and nonmetastatic thyroid tumors (dated by TCRdb to about 2020). The method behind the library was PCR. The sample was run on an Illumina HiSeq 4000. Using fastp at Q25 and MiXCR, TCRdb reprocessed the public reads and kept productive beta chains. For this sample the table gives approximately 22,000 clones, of which over 10% were detected only once. The ten largest clonotypes hold roughly an eighth of the sample. No treatment had been received by any patient before thyroid surgery. Material: blood. Every receptor here comes from a female donor with papillary thyroid cancer or a benign thyroid nodule (not recorded which). Some clones in this sample may be carry-over from other donors' samples.

This clone was detected many times. The chain uses TRBV20-1 and TRBJ2-7, with 11 bases lining up with TRBD2. The CDR3 is 14 amino acids. Germline loops: CDR1 DFQATT, CDR2 SNEGSKA (reference sequence). After removal of 3 bases from V and 2 bases from J, the junction contained 3 bases not matched to a gene. The CDR3 is CSARGLAEPYEQYF. DNA of the CDR3: TGCAGTGCTAGGGGACTAGCGGAGCCCTACGAGCAGTACTTC.

The gene calls are TRBV9 and TRBJ1-2, with D possibly TRBD1 on 5 matching bases. CDR3 size: 15 residues. The ends were cut back, 1 base at V and 4 bases at J, with 14 bases in the middle. From germline, CDR1 is SGDLS and CDR2 YYNGEE. In DNA, the CDR3 is TGTGCCAGCAGCGTAATCCCAGGGATCGGCTATGGCTACACCTTC. Translated, it gives CASSVIPGIGYGYTF.

Ten or more counts support this clone. As DNA, the CDR3 is TGTGCCAGCAGCTTCGGCGGGGACTCCTACGAGCAGTACTTC. This translates into CASSFGGDSYEQYF. The rearrangement uses TRBV11-1 and TRBJ2-7; possibly TRBD2 for D (6 bases). The CDR3 runs 14 residues. V was cut by 3 bases and J by 0 bases, with 9 bases left in between. Germline-derived CDR1 and CDR2 are SGHAT and FQDESV (reference sequence).

This clone was observed many times. The V gene is TRBV6-5, the J gene TRBJ2-2; possibly TRBD1 or TRBD2 for D (6 bases each). Trimming cost V 2 bases and J 7 bases, with 14 bases left between them. CDR1 MNHEY and CDR2 SVGAGI come from the germline V gene. The CDR3 extends over 15 amino acids. CDR3 nucleotides: TGTGCCAGCAGTTACGGAGGGAGAGGGGGCGGGGAGCTGTTTTTT. Encoded protein: CASSYGGRGGGELFF.

This clone was counted only a few times. This chain links TRBV27 with TRBJ2-7; no clear D gene. The CDR3 consists of 12 residues. Germline V gene sequence: CDR1 MNHEY, CDR2 SMNVEV (reference sequence). Deletions cut 3 bases from V and 2 bases from J, with 5 bases between. The CDR3 region has the DNA TGTGCCAGCAGTTTCGCCACCTACGAGCAGTACTTC. Its protein is CASSFATYEQYF.

Many counts were recorded for this clone. The gene calls are TRBV11-3 and TRBJ2-7; possibly TRBD2 for D (5 bases). The V gene's germline CDR1 is SGHNT and CDR2 YENEEA. The CDR3 runs 14 residues. Between the trimmed V and J ends, which lost 8 bases and 0 bases, there was a span of 14 bases. CDR3 DNA sequence: TGTGCCAGCTCGGACTTGACGAGCTCCTACGAGCAGTACTTC. Encoded protein: CASSDLTSSYEQYF.

This clone showed up many times. This CDR3 is CASRLGTSGGNSYEQYF. CDR3 coding DNA: TGTGCCAGCAGGCTAGGGACTAGCGGGGGGAACTCCTACGAGCAGTACTTC. The chain couples TRBV2 to TRBJ2-7, with 15 nucleotides matching TRBD2. V gave up 6 bases and J gave up 0 bases; unmatched junction bases: 6. There are 17 residues in the CDR3. CDR1 is SNHLY and CDR2 is FYNNEI in the germline V gene. Combining the CDR3 with reference TRBV2 and TRBJ2-7 gives the whole variable domain EPEVTQTPSHQVTQMGQEVILRCVPISNHLYFYWYRQILGQKVEFLVSFYNNEISEKSEIFDDQFSVERPDGSNFTLKIRSTKLEDSAMYFCASRLGTSGGNSYEQYFGPGTRLTVT.

The sample holds many counts of this clone. CDR3 in amino acids: CATAPGKNYGYTF. The CDR3, as DNA: TGTGCCACCGCCCCAGGGAAGAACTATGGCTACACCTTC. This chain uses TRBV7-2 with TRBJ1-2, with a possible D match to TRBD1 (5 bases). The CDR3 extends over 13 amino acids. Per germline, CDR1 SGHTA and CDR2 FQGNSA. V lost 10 bases and J lost 2, with 14 bases in between.